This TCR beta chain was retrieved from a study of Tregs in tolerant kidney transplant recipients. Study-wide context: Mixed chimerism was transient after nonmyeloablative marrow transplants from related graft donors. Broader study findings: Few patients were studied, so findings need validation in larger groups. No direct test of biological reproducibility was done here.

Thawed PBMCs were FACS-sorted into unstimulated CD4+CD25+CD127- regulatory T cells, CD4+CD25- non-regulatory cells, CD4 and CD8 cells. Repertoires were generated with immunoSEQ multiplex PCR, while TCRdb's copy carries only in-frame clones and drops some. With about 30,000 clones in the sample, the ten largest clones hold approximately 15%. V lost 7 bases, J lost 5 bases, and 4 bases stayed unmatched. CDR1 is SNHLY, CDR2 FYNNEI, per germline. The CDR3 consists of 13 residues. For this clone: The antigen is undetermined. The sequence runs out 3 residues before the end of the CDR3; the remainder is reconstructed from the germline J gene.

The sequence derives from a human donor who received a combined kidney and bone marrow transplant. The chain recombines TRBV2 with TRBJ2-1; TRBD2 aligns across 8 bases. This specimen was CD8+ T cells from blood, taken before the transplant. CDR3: CASISGGDNEQFF. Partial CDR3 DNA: TGTGCCAGCATCTCGGGAGGGGACAATGAG.